What follows describes a single TCR beta chain. Different DNA sequences within this sample yield the same CDR3. This table comes from immunoSEQ multiplex PCR, and its TCRdb copy is limited to in-frame clones, with some not included. The sample yields tens of thousands of clones, around 94% seen once. The data derive from a study of technical replicates of blood from a few donors. CDR1 is MNHNS and CDR2 is SASEGT in the germline V gene. V gave up 4 bases and J gave up 4 bases; unmatched junction bases: 2. The CDR3 is 14 residues long. The sequence was collected from a human donor in good health. The chain employs TRBV6-1 and TRBJ2-7; 12 bases align to TRBD2. Source material: T cells isolated from PBMCs. The CDR3 DNA reads as TGTGCCAGCAGTGGACTAGCGGGAGATTACGAGCAGTACTTC. Its protein is CASSGLAGDYEQYF.